A single sample is the source of the 23 T cell receptor beta chains below, sequenced in a study of beta chain features in type 1 diabetes. Every isolated RNA sample was fully reverse transcribed, so sequencing captured expressed TCRB transcripts. Produced via immunoSEQ multiplex PCR; TCRdb's table is partial and in-frame only. Among 240,000 or so clones listed, about 26% were seen once. Specimen: central memory CD4+ T cells from blood. The receptors were sampled from a man younger than 45 in good health.

J is TRBJ2-5 and V is TRBV2; the match to TRBD2 covers 13 bases. The better agreement between TRBJ2-7 and the DNA end casts doubt on the J call. Germline CDR1 SNHLY, CDR2 FYNNEI. This CDR3 is 15 amino acids long. CDR3 in amino acids: CASSGLAGGKSEQYF. The CDR3 DNA is TGTGCCAGCAGTGGACTAGCGGGAGGTAAATCCGAGCAGTACTTC.

On this clone: Other nucleotide sequences from this sample produce the same CDR3. The chain links TRBV19 to TRBJ2-7; D is perhaps TRBD1 or TRBD2 (5 bases each). V lost 3 bases and J lost 4, with 10 bases in between. The CDR3 loop spans 13 amino acids. In germline, CDR1 is LNHDA, CDR2 SQIVND (reference sequence). The CDR3 DNA sequence: TGTGCCAGTAGTATCCGGGGCCAATACGAGCAGTACTTC. Protein: CASSIRGQYEQYF.

This clone was seen at least ten times. This rearrangement joins TRBV6-6 to TRBJ2-1; D ambiguous. Germline CDR1 and CDR2: MNHNY and SVGAGI (reference sequence). V gave up 7 bases and J gave up 8 bases, with 9 bases separating them. The CDR3 runs 11 residues. CDR3 bases: TGTGCCAGCACTCGTCGGGATGAGCAGTTCTTC. This translates into CASTRRDEQFF.

This rearrangement joins TRBV7-2 to TRBJ2-1; 7 bases align to TRBD1. Germline loops: CDR1 SGHTA, CDR2 FQGNSA. With V trimmed by 1 base and J by 6 bases, 6 bases remained unmatched. The CDR3 length is 15 residues. The CDR3 DNA is TGTGCCAGCAGCTTAGGGGGACAGAGGGGCAATGAGCAGTTCTTC. Residues: CASSLGGQRGNEQFF.

J is TRBJ1-6 and V is TRBV10-3, with 8 nucleotides matching TRBD1. Trimming removed 8 bases from V and 9 bases from J; junction bases left unmatched: 3. Germline CDR1 ENHRY, CDR2 SYGVKD. This CDR3 spans 12 amino acids. The CDR3 DNA follows: TGTGCCATCGGACAGGGAGTTTCACCCCTCCACTTT. Translated, it gives CAIGQGVSPLHF.

The chain recombines TRBV6-1 with TRBJ1-1, with 9 bases fitting TRBD1. CDR1 and CDR2 from the germline V gene are MNHNS and SASEGT. The CDR3 is made up of 14 amino acids. Trimming at V came to 8 bases and at J to 4 bases, leaving 8 bases not matched to a gene. In DNA, the CDR3 is TGTGCCAGCGTTGGGACAGGGATGAGCACTGAAGCTTTCTTT. Amino acid sequence: CASVGTGMSTEAFF.

The table lists this clone with a few counts. V and J are TRBV6-5 and TRBJ2-5; no reliable D call. The length of the CDR3 is 13 residues. Trimming left V 2 bases short and J 7 bases short, with 11 bases between. Germline values: CDR1 MNHEY, CDR2 SVGAGI. CDR3 loop: CASSYTDVGTQYF. The CDR3, as DNA: TGTGCCAGCAGTTACACCGACGTGGGGACCCAGTACTTC.

This clone was observed a handful of times. The gene calls are TRBV7-9 and TRBJ2-1; 8 bases fit TRBD2. The V segment lost 7 bases and the J segment 4 bases; nucleotides outside the gene matches: 6. There are 14 residues in the CDR3. Per germline, CDR1 SEHNR and CDR2 FQNEAQ (reference sequence). CDR3 nucleotides: TGTGCCAGCACGGAGCGGGGGAATTACAATGAGCAGTTCTTC. Translated: CASTERGNYNEQFF. The entire variable domain, with the rest obtained from reference TRBV7-9 and TRBJ2-1, is as follows: DTGVSQNPRHKITKRGQNVTFRCDPISEHNRLYWYRQTLGQGPEFLTYFQNEAQLEKSRLLSDRFSAERPKGSFSTLEIQRTEQGDSAMYLCASTERGNYNEQFFGPGTRLTVL.

This clone was observed a handful of times. The chain links TRBV7-8 to TRBJ2-1; weak D call: TRBD1 (6 bases). Germline V gene data show CDR1 as SGHVS and CDR2 as FQNEAQ. This CDR3 region has 15 residues. The V end lost 5 bases, the J end lost 2 bases, and 13 bases lay between the germline ends. The CDR3 here is CASSKQGSPYNEQFF. DNA of the CDR3: TGTGCCAGCAGCAAACAGGGTTCACCCTACAATGAGCAGTTCTTC.

This clone came up a few times. This chain uses TRBV29-1 with TRBJ1-1; 7 bases line up with TRBD1. V shed 8 bases, J shed 0 bases, and the junction held 12 bases outside the gene matches. Germline loops: CDR1 SQVTM, CDR2 ANQGSEA. The CDR3 is made up of 15 amino acids. CDR3 in DNA: TGCAGCTTCCTCAGGGGGGACAACATGAACACTGAAGCTTTCTTT. This sequence encodes CSFLRGDNMNTEAFF.

The chain employs TRBV29-1 and TRBJ1-1; D is unresolved. The CDR3 loop spans 12 amino acids. CDR1 SQVTM and CDR2 ANQGSEA come from the germline V gene. Trimming removed 3 bases from V and 10 bases from J, with 15 bases in between. The CDR3 DNA reads TGCAGCGTTGAGGGAGAGGGTGAACCAGCTTTCTTT. As protein: CSVEGEGEPAFF.

This sequence joins TRBV10-3 and TRBJ2-5; 8 bases fit TRBD2. CDR3 length: 14 amino acids. The germline CDR1 and CDR2 sequences are ENHRY and SYGVKD. Trimming removed 0 bases from V and 4 bases from J; junction bases left unmatched: 1. This chain's CDR3 is CAISESSGVETQYF. The CDR3 nucleotides read TGTGCCATCAGTGAGTCTAGCGGGGTAGAGACCCAGTACTTC.

J is TRBJ1-1 and V is TRBV30; no definite D call. V lost 0 bases and J 7 bases, leaving 6 bases between the germline ends. The CDR3 runs 11 residues. The germline gives CDR1 GTSNPN, CDR2 SVGIG (reference sequence). In DNA, the CDR3 is TGTGCCTGGAGTGTCCGCCTTGAAGCTTTCTTT. The encoded protein is CAWSVRLEAFF. The complete variable domain, with remaining parts taken from reference TRBV30 and TRBJ1-1, reads SQTIHQWPATLVQPVGSPLSLECTVEGTSNPNLYWYRQAAGRGLQLLFYSVGIGQISSEVPQNLSASRPQDRQFILSSKKLLLSDSGFYLCAWSVRLEAFFGQGTRLTVV.

This clone was picked up a small number of times. The chain joins TRBV5-1 to TRBJ2-3; D gene unclear. Germline-derived CDR1 and CDR2 are SGHRS and YFSETQ. The CDR3 contains 13 residues. V dropped 1 base and J dropped 4 bases, with 7 bases sitting between them. The CDR3 DNA reads TGCGCCAGCAGCTTGAGCGTGGCAGATACGCAGTATTTT. This encodes CASSLSVADTQYF.

This clone turned up a few times. The chain uses TRBV30 and TRBJ2-5, with TRBD2 as a possible D gene (5 bases). Per germline, CDR1 GTSNPN and CDR2 SVGIG (reference sequence). This CDR3 is 14 amino acids long. Trimming stripped 0 bases from V and 11 bases from J, with 19 bases between. Here the CDR3 reads CAWSVFGQSGEQYF. The CDR3 DNA reads as TGTGCCTGGAGTGTATTCGGGCAGTCCGGGGAGCAGTACTTC.

This clone showed up just a few times. V usage is TRBV7-8 and J usage is TRBJ1-2, with 7 bases matching TRBD1. This CDR3 has 14 residues. Germline trimming cut 8 bases from V and 1 base from J; bases unmatched to any gene: 7. Germline V CDR1 and CDR2: SGHVS, FQNEAQ. The CDR3 reads CASRPRGDNYGYTF. The CDR3 nucleotides read TGTGCCAGCCGCCCCAGGGGGGATAACTATGGCTACACCTTC. The full variable domain, its missing parts supplied by reference TRBV7-8 and TRBJ1-2, is GAGVSQSPRYKVAKRGQDVALRCDPISGHVSLFWYQQALGQGPEFLTYFQNEAQLDKSGLPSDRFFAERPEGSVSTLKIQRTQQEDSAVYLCASRPRGDNYGYTFGSGTRLTVV.

There are a few counts of this clone. The V gene is TRBV7-9, the J gene TRBJ2-1, with D maybe TRBD2 (6 bases). Germline V CDR1 and CDR2: SEHNR, FQNEAQ (reference sequence). Between the trimmed V and J ends, which lost 5 bases and 4 bases, there was a span of 15 bases. This CDR3 spans 15 amino acids. CDR3 region: CASSPLAGIYNEQFF. The CDR3 coding sequence is TGTGCCAGCAGCCCCCTGGCGGGGATTTACAATGAGCAGTTCTTC.

Worth noting for this clone: Within the sample, other DNA sequences also encode this same CDR3. CDR3 amino acids: CASSLTSGSYEQYF. CDR3 bases: TGCGCCAGCAGCCTGACTAGCGGGAGTTACGAGCAGTACTTC. The chain recombines TRBV5-1 with TRBJ2-7; 12 bases line up with TRBD2. The CDR3 covers 14 residues. V lost 4 bases, J lost 4 bases, and 3 bases stayed unmatched. Germline V gene data show CDR1 as SGHRS and CDR2 as YFSETQ.

This chain connects TRBV7-2 to TRBJ2-2, with 9 nucleotides matching TRBD1. Germline V gene data show CDR1 as SGHTA and CDR2 as FQGNSA. This CDR3 has 14 amino acids. J gave up 7 bases and V 5 bases, and 5 bases lay outside the gene matches. The CDR3 protein is CASSPDRGFGELFF. DNA of the CDR3: TGTGCCAGCAGCCCCGACAGGGGGTTCGGGGAGCTGTTTTTT.

The J gene is TRBJ2-3, the V gene TRBV7-6; D is ambiguous. V shed 3 bases and J shed 3 bases, with 4 bases lying between them. Per the germline V gene, CDR1 is SGHVS and CDR2 is FNYEAQ. The CDR3 sequence is 12 residues long. CDR3 nucleotides: TGTGCCAGCAGCTTGCAGACAGATACGCAGTATTTT. It yields the protein CASSLQTDTQYF.

The chain has TRBV29-1 and TRBJ2-3, with TRBD2 matching 7 bases. Unmatched junction bases numbered 9, after V lost 5 bases and J lost 7 bases. This CDR3 has 13 residues. Germline CDR1 SQVTM, CDR2 ANQGSEA. DNA for the CDR3: TGCAGCGTTAAGAGCGGGGAAGGGTATACGCAGTATTTT. Protein: CSVKSGEGYTQYF.

The gene calls are TRBV5-6 and TRBJ1-5, with 9 bases lining up with TRBD1. V gave up 4 bases and J gave up 11 bases; unmatched junction bases: 10. From germline, CDR1 is SGHDT and CDR2 YYEEEE. The CDR3 has 14 amino acids. CDR3 protein: CASSAGTGTSAQHF. CDR3 nucleotides: TGTGCCAGCAGCGCCGGGACAGGGACCTCGGCCCAGCATTTT.

The CDR3 sequence: CASSVGPTDTQYF. Written as DNA, the CDR3 is TGTGCCAGCAGCGTGGGGCCCACAGATACGCAGTATTTT. J is TRBJ2-3 and V is TRBV9; tentatively, D is TRBD1 (5 bases). Germline loops: CDR1 SGDLS, CDR2 YYNGEE. V lost 2 bases and J lost 2, with 6 bases in between. The CDR3 runs 13 residues.